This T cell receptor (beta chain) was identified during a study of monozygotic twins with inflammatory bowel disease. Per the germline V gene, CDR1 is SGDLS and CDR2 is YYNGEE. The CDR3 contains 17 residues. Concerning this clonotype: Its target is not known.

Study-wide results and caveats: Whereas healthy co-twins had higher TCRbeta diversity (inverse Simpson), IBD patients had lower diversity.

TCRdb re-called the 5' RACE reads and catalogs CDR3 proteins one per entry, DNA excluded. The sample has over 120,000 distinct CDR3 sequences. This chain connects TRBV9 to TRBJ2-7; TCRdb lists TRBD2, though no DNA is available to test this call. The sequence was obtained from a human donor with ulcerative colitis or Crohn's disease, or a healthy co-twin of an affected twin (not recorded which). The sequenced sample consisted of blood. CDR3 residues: CASSVEDIRLGRHEQYF.